These 5 T cell receptor beta chains were all obtained from the same sample, sequenced in a study of OX40 agonist ivuxolimab in advanced cancers. TCRdb's table, derived via immunoSEQ multiplex PCR, lists solely in-frame clones and lacks some. The table shows approximately 77,000 clones, with around 90% occurring only once. This sample comprised CD4+ or CD8+ T cells sorted from blood, obtained in a trial of the OX40 agonist ivuxolimab. Receptors originate from an adult with an advanced solid tumor such as melanoma, head and neck, liver or kidney cancer.

The gene calls are TRBV19 and TRBJ1-5; 8 bases map to TRBD1. Losses at the gene ends were 7 bases for V and 2 bases for J; bases not matched to a gene: 13. Germline CDR1 LNHDA, CDR2 SQIVND (reference sequence). CDR3 length: 17 residues. The CDR3 is CASTVMDRAFGNQPQHF. The CDR3 DNA reads as TGTGCCAGTACTGTGATGGACAGGGCTTTTGGCAATCAGCCCCAGCATTTT.

The CDR3 DNA reads TGTGCCAGCTGTAAGACTGTAAATAATGAAAAACTGTTTTTT. Translated: CASCKTVNNEKLFF. This chain joins TRBV18 and TRBJ1-4; no clear D. Germline CDR1 and CDR2: KGHSH and LQKENI. This CDR3 is built from 14 residues. With 7 bases removed from V and 4 bases from J, the gap between germline ends came to 13 bases.

This clone has only one observation. The V gene is TRBV5-1, the J gene TRBJ2-7; D is unresolved. The V end was cut by 0 bases, the J end by 3 bases, with 16 bases between. CDR3 length equals 16 residues. Germline CDR1 and CDR2: SGHRS and YFSETQ. This CDR3 reads CASSLGMAVTDYEQYF. The CDR3 DNA is TGCGCCAGCAGCTTGGGTATGGCGGTTACCGACTACGAGCAGTACTTC. Based on the CDR3 plus reference TRBV5-1 and TRBJ2-7, the full variable domain is KAGVTQTPRYLIKTRGQQVTLSCSPISGHRSVSWYQQTPGQGLQFLFEYFSETQRNKGNFPGRFSGRQFSNSRSEMNVSTLELGDSALYLCASSLGMAVTDYEQYFGPGTRLTVT.

The chain is built from TRBV4-3 and TRBJ2-4; 8 bases line up with TRBD2. Germline V gene sequence: CDR1 LGHNA, CDR2 YSLEER. The CDR3 loop spans 15 amino acids. J lost 7 bases, V lost 1 base, and 6 bases had no gene match. This chain's CDR3 is CASSQVLAGFNIQYF. In nucleotides, the CDR3 is TGCGCCAGCAGCCAAGTCTTAGCGGGATTCAACATTCAGTACTTC.

The chain carries TRBV7-2 and TRBJ2-7; TRBD1 matches at 8 bases. The CDR3 is 14 amino acids. The J segment lost 7 bases and the V segment lost 0 bases, leaving 5 bases of the junction unmatched. Germline CDR1 reads SGHTA; CDR2 reads FQGNSA. The CDR3 coding sequence is TGTGCCAGCAGCTTAGCCAGGACAGGGAGTGAGCAGTACTTC. Protein: CASSLARTGSEQYF.